This T cell receptor (beta chain) was profiled in a study of cytomegalovirus exposure and HLA in healthy donors. Whole-study results and caveats: Cytomegalovirus-associated TCR beta chains were listed, numbering 150 to 200. Analyzed later, most CMV-associated TCR beta chains appeared HLA-restricted.

V dropped 3 bases and J dropped 7; count of bases not matched to a gene: 6. The CDR3 extends over 14 amino acids. Germline V gives CDR1 SNHLY, CDR2 FYNNEI. Both 60 Vbeta primers and 13 Jbeta primers went into the PCR. As handled by the study authors: About 12 million of the roughly 77 million unique TCR beta chains counted in a later analysis were shared. Repertoires were generated with immunoSEQ multiplex PCR, while TCRdb's copy carries only in-frame clones and drops some. The D gene and trimming were derived from the DNA, and the V and J assignments and clone size from that table. This table has roughly 150,000 clones, around 68% appearing once. This clone was picked up a small number of times. Antigen: not known.

Sequenced sample: PBMCs. This chain links TRBV2 with TRBJ2-5, with 9 bases identical to TRBD2. This receptor was taken from a man younger than 45 in good health and CMV-seropositive. The CDR3 DNA follows: TGTGCCAGCAGTGAGCCAGCGGGGGGAAGGACCCAGTACTTC. Its protein is CASSEPAGGRTQYF.